Each of the 22 T cell receptor beta chains below was sequenced from the same sample in a study of shared clonotypes between healthy human individuals. The protocol was immunoSEQ multiplex PCR, while the TCRdb copy is restricted to in-frame clones and leaves out a portion. This table has over 2 million clones, around 90% appearing once. The specimen sequenced was naive CD4+ T cells from PBMCs. Described subset: CD45RA+ positively selected. All receptors come from a man aged 18 to 29 in good health. Some clones in this sample may be carry-over from other donors' samples.

Notes on this clone: At one boundary the junction diverges from the germline segment, which might be a read error. V is TRBV28 and J is TRBJ2-1; maybe TRBD2 (5 bases). The CDR3 runs to 16 residues. Per the germline V gene, CDR1 is MDHEN and CDR2 is SYDVKM. Here the CDR3 DNA reads TGTGCCAGCAGCAAGCCAGCGGCAGTGTTCTACAATGGGCAGTTCTTC. Protein sequence: CASSKPAAVFYNGQFF.

The V gene is TRBV5-1, the J gene TRBJ2-3; D may be TRBD1 (5 bases). The germline gives CDR1 SGHRS, CDR2 YFSETQ. The CDR3 has 14 residues. Trimming took 1 base from V and 5 from J, leaving 11 bases between them. The CDR3, as DNA: TGCGCCAGCAGCTTGAGAAGGGGTGGAGATACGCAGTATTTT. As protein: CASSLRRGGDTQYF.

The rearrangement joins TRBV21-1 to TRBJ1-5. TRBV21-1 constitutes a pseudogene. The CDR3 covers 16 residues. CDR3 protein: CASSQVGGGLKQPQHF. The DNA for the CDR3 is TGTGCCAGCAGTCAAGTGGGAGGGGGCTTGAAGCAGCCCCAGCATTTT.

DNA of the CDR3: TGTGCCAGCAGTTTACTAGCGACCAGCTCCTACAATGAGCAGTTCTTC. It is translated as CASSLLATSSYNEQFF. The chain employs TRBV6-4 and TRBJ2-1; TRBD2 agrees at 7 bases. Trimming at V came to 5 bases and at J to 0 bases, leaving 7 bases not matched to a gene. Germline V gene lookup returns CDR1 MRHNA and CDR2 SNTAGT. The CDR3 covers 16 residues.

The V and J genes are TRBV11-2 and TRBJ1-4, with a weak D call TRBD1 (5 bases). Per germline, CDR1 SGHAT and CDR2 FQNNGV. V lost 4 bases and J 2 bases, leaving 11 bases between the germline ends. The CDR3 has 15 amino acids. The CDR3 nucleotides read TGTGCCAGCAGCTCCCCAGGGAGCACTAATGAAAAACTGTTTTTT. This sequence encodes CASSSPGSTNEKLFF.

This chain joins TRBV28 and TRBJ2-1; D gene ambiguous. Germline V gene lookup returns CDR1 MDHEN and CDR2 SYDVKM. The V end was cut by 2 bases, the J end by 1 base, with 6 bases between. This CDR3 has 14 residues. CDR3 nucleotides: TGTGCCAGCAGTTTAAGGTTATCCTACAATGAGCAGTTCTTC. Its translation: CASSLRLSYNEQFF.

This clone is a singleton in its sample. The chain links TRBV6-5 to TRBJ2-2; D call uncertain. The V gene lost 3 bases and the J gene lost 2 bases, with 7 bases spanning the gap. The CDR3 consists of 14 residues. Germline lookup yields CDR1 MNHEY and CDR2 SVGAGI. In DNA, the CDR3 is TGTGCCAGCAGTTATCTGGTCAACACCGGGGAGCTGTTTTTT. Translation: CASSYLVNTGELFF.

The V and J genes are TRBV27 and TRBJ2-3; D is uncertain. The V and J ends lost 8 bases and 0 bases respectively, with 21 bases between them. The CDR3 is 17 residues long. Germline CDR1 reads MNHEY; CDR2 reads SMNVEV (reference sequence). CDR3 bases: TGTGCCAGCCCCTCCTCGTCCGCAAGTACGAGCACAGATACGCAGTATTTT. Encoded protein: CASPSSSASTSTDTQYF.

Concerning this clone: Other DNA variants within this sample encode the same CDR3. The chain has TRBV6-6 and TRBJ2-7, with 9 positions matching TRBD1. Per the germline V gene, CDR1 is MNHNY and CDR2 is SVGAGI (reference sequence). Trimming removed 0 bases from V and 2 bases from J; junction bases left unmatched: 2. The CDR3 has 15 residues. CDR3 sequence (DNA): TGTGCCAGCAGTTACTCAGGGACAGGGACCTACGAGCAGTACTTC. Its protein product is CASSYSGTGTYEQYF.

As to this clone: This specimen includes other DNA sequences encoding the same CDR3. This chain connects TRBV29-1 to TRBJ2-7, with TRBD1 matching over 7 bases. Germline CDR1 SQVTM, CDR2 ANQGSEA. CDR3 length: 11 amino acids. With V trimmed by 4 bases and J by 6 bases, 3 bases remained unmatched. The CDR3 sequence is CSVGQGPEQYF. In DNA form, the CDR3 reads TGCAGCGTTGGACAGGGACCCGAGCAGTACTTC.

The CDR3 here is CASSLWSTRDNEQFF. CDR3 nucleotides: TGTGCCAGCAGCTTATGGTCGACGAGGGACAATGAGCAGTTCTTC. V and J are TRBV7-9 and TRBJ2-1; maybe TRBD2 (5 bases). The length of the CDR3 is 15 residues. Trimming took 2 bases from V and 5 from J, leaving 13 bases between them. Germline CDR1 is SEHNR and CDR2 is FQNEAQ (reference sequence).

The chain joins TRBV19 to TRBJ1-1, with D hard to call. This CDR3 has 13 residues. The V gene's germline CDR1 is LNHDA and CDR2 SQIVND (reference sequence). Trimming shortened V by 0 bases and J by 4 bases, and 6 bases separated the two germline ends. As DNA, the CDR3 is TGTGCCAGTAGTATAGATCCTGGCACTGAAGCTTTCTTT. Encoded protein: CASSIDPGTEAFF.

This clone occurred a few times. J is TRBJ1-1 and V is TRBV2; no reliable D call. The CDR3 runs 12 residues. Germline CDR1 SNHLY, CDR2 FYNNEI. Between the trimmed V and J ends, which lost 2 bases and 10 bases, there was a span of 11 bases. Written as DNA, the CDR3 is TGTGCCAGCAGTGAAACAACAGTCGGAGCTTTCTTT. Translating gives CASSETTVGAFF.

For this clone: Relative to the germline gene, one junction end is altered; a read error may explain this. The chain recombines TRBV7-9 with TRBJ1-2, with D uncertain. In germline, CDR1 is SEHNR, CDR2 FQNEAQ (reference sequence). The CDR3 sequence is 11 residues long. CDR3 loop: CASSPVEIGRF. As DNA, the CDR3 is TGTGCCAGCAGCCCCGTGGAGATTGGGCGCTTC.

This chain connects TRBV7-6 to TRBJ2-3; the D gene is possibly TRBD1 (6 bases). The CDR3 has 16 amino acids. Germline V CDR1 and CDR2: SGHVS, FNYEAQ. The V gene lost 6 bases and the J gene lost 0 bases, with 16 bases spanning the gap. The CDR3 here is CASSGPGQGSTDTQYF. CDR3 nucleotide sequence: TGTGCCAGCAGTGGGCCGGGACAAGGTAGCACAGATACGCAGTATTTT.

This chain uses TRBV9 with TRBJ2-1, with TRBD2 matching over 11 bases. After removal of 2 bases from V and 5 bases from J, the junction contained 9 bases not matched to a gene. Germline V gene data show CDR1 as SGDLS and CDR2 as YYNGEE. CDR3 length equals 17 residues. CDR3 residues: CASSVASSGRFNNEQFF. The CDR3 DNA reads TGTGCCAGCAGCGTGGCCTCTAGCGGGAGGTTCAACAATGAGCAGTTCTTC.

The chain is built from TRBV7-8 and TRBJ2-3; D is ambiguous. CDR1 and CDR2 from the germline V gene are SGHVS and FQNEAQ. V dropped 2 bases and J dropped 3 bases, with 6 bases sitting between them. The CDR3 contains 13 residues. The CDR3 DNA follows: TGTGCCAGCAGCTTAAGCAGAACAGATACGCAGTATTTT. Its protein is CASSLSRTDTQYF.

This chain connects TRBV28 to TRBJ1-1, with D unresolved. V lost 8 bases to trimming and J lost 4 bases, with 23 bases between them. The CDR3 runs 16 residues. CDR1 is MDHEN, CDR2 SYDVKM, per germline. CDR3 sequence: CASGPLSQLISTEAFF. Here the CDR3 DNA reads TGTGCCAGCGGACCTCTATCCCAATTGATAAGCACTGAAGCTTTCTTT.

CDR3 in amino acids: CASSPLSGSGTDYSNQPQHF. The CDR3 bases are TGTGCCAGCAGCCCACTTTCTGGGAGCGGGACAGATTATAGCAATCAGCCCCAGCATTTT. This sequence joins TRBV21-1 and TRBJ1-5. TRBV21-1 is flagged as a pseudogene. The CDR3 loop spans 20 amino acids.

The chain joins TRBV4-3 to TRBJ1-6, with D hard to call. Germline CDR1 is LGHNA and CDR2 is YSLEER. CDR3 length equals 13 residues. Trimming took 0 bases from V and 13 from J, leaving 10 bases between them. CDR3 loop: CASSQDRVRPLHF. The CDR3 nucleotides are TGCGCCAGCAGCCAAGATCGGGTCCGTCCCCTCCACTTT.

This sequence joins TRBV23-1 and TRBJ2-1; TRBD2 is a possible D gene (6 bases). Being an ORF, TRBV23-1 has a function that is uncertain. The germline V and J ends were trimmed by 2 bases and 7 bases, with 9 bases remaining between them. This CDR3 spans 13 amino acids. CDR3 in DNA: TGCGCCAGCAGTCAAGGACGGGGGAATGAGCAGTTCTTC. As protein: CASSQGRGNEQFF.

The V gene is TRBV7-9, the J gene TRBJ1-2, with TRBD1 as a possible D gene (6 bases). With 5 bases removed from V and 3 bases from J, the gap between germline ends came to 13 bases. Germline CDR1 is SEHNR and CDR2 is FQNEAQ (reference sequence). The CDR3 length is 14 residues. As DNA, the CDR3 is TGTGCCAGCAGCCACCCGGGGGCCCACTATGGCTACACCTTC. As protein: CASSHPGAHYGYTF.